The T cell receptor (beta chain) described here comes from a study of PD-L1 blockade in urothelial cancer. On the study more broadly: Each patient had 0 to 3 earlier chemotherapy regimens.

This CDR3 is built from 13 residues. Trimming left V 2 bases short and J 3 bases short, with 11 bases between. Germline CDR1 reads GTSNPN; CDR2 reads SVGIG (reference sequence). The assay was immunoSEQ multiplex PCR, and TCRdb's table has in-frame clones only and misses some. In the table there are about 21,000 clones, around 87% of which are singletons. The receptor was derived from a woman aged 60-70 years with urothelial cancer. The J gene is TRBJ2-7, the V gene TRBV30; D uncertain. This specimen was PBMCs, taken around atezolizumab (anti-PD-L1) treatment. For the CDR3, the DNA is TGTGCCTGGAGTACCACAGTTTACTACGAGCAGTACTTC. Its translation is CAWSTTVYYEQYF.